A selection of T cell receptor beta chains follows, all from one sample in a study of cytomegalovirus exposure and HLA in healthy donors. Repertoires were generated with immunoSEQ multiplex PCR, while TCRdb's copy carries only in-frame clones and drops some. This sample carries 210,000 or so clones, about 83% of them seen once, and the ten largest clones take over 1.1%. The sequenced material came from PBMCs. The receptors shown here come from a girl between 5 and 17 years old in good health and CMV-seronegative. Both conserved end residues are part of each CDR3. Fields, in order: D gene, V gene, J gene, clone size, CDR3 protein, CDR3 DNA. The D gene is left open where the match is weak. A row's size may be missing; if present it is once, few, many or a size class.

d_gene: -
v_gene: TRBV5-1
j_gene: TRBJ1-2
abundance: -
CDR3aa: CASSLTSGTGGTPRYGYTF
CDR3nt: TGCGCCAGCAGCTTAACCTCCGGGACGGGGGGAACCCCTAGATATGGCTACACCTTC

d_gene: TRBD2
v_gene: TRBV6-5
j_gene: TRBJ2-7
abundance: once
CDR3aa: CASKQSGSDLEQYF
CDR3nt: TGTGCCAGCAAGCAGAGCGGGAGCGACCTCGAGCAGTACTTC

d_gene: TRBD1
v_gene: TRBV9
j_gene: TRBJ1-4
abundance: -
CDR3aa: CASSVAGTGGEKLFF
CDR3nt: TGTGCCAGCAGCGTAGCCGGGACAGGGGGCGAAAAACTGTTTTTT

d_gene: -
v_gene: TRBV13
j_gene: TRBJ2-1
abundance: -
CDR3aa: CASSLVPSAGSSYNEQFF
CDR3nt: TGTGCCAGCAGCTTAGTACCCTCCGCAGGTAGCTCCTACAATGAGCAGTTCTTC

d_gene: TRBD1
v_gene: TRBV15
j_gene: TRBJ1-1
abundance: -
CDR3aa: CATSRASDGQGVTFF
CDR3nt: TGTGCCACCAGCAGAGCCTCCGACGGACAGGGGGTAACTTTCTTT

d_gene: -
v_gene: TRBV28
j_gene: TRBJ1-2
abundance: -
CDR3aa: CASSLQVTTPNYGYTF
CDR3nt: TGTGCCAGCAGTTTACAAGTAACCACACCGAACTATGGCTACACCTTC

d_gene: -
v_gene: TRBV29-1
j_gene: TRBJ1-2
abundance: once
CDR3aa: CSDQGKRGYTF
CDR3nt: TGCAGCGATCAGGGGAAGAGGGGCTACACCTTC

d_gene: -
v_gene: TRBV27
j_gene: TRBJ1-1
abundance: -
CDR3aa: CASSSPSGGITEAFF
CDR3nt: TGTGCCAGCAGTTCCCCCTCGGGGGGGATCACTGAAGCTTTCTTT

d_gene: TRBD1
v_gene: TRBV19
j_gene: TRBJ1-2
abundance: once
CDR3aa: CASSIGDRDGYTF
CDR3nt: TGTGCCAGTAGTATAGGGGACAGGGATGGCTACACCTTC

d_gene: -
v_gene: TRBV30
j_gene: TRBJ2-7
abundance: -
CDR3aa: CAWSAYRGASSYEQYF
CDR3nt: TGTGCCTGGAGTGCATATCGGGGGGCGAGTTCCTACGAGCAGTACTTC

d_gene: TRBD1
v_gene: TRBV28
j_gene: TRBJ1-2
abundance: -
CDR3aa: CASSKEGTGRSNYGYTF
CDR3nt: TGTGCCAGCAGTAAAGAAGGGACAGGGAGATCAAACTATGGCTACACCTTC

d_gene: TRBD1
v_gene: TRBV7-9
j_gene: TRBJ2-7
abundance: few
CDR3aa: CASSPGGYEQYF
CDR3nt: TGTGCCAGCAGCCCAGGGGGCTACGAGCAGTACTTC

d_gene: -
v_gene: TRBV7-3
j_gene: TRBJ2-7
abundance: -
CDR3aa: CASSFDSAYEQYF
CDR3nt: TGTGCCAGCAGCTTTGACAGTGCATACGAGCAGTACTTC

d_gene: TRBD2
v_gene: TRBV7-2
j_gene: TRBJ2-1
abundance: -
CDR3aa: CASSLALGGGYNEQFF
CDR3nt: TGTGCCAGCAGCTTAGCGCTTGGGGGGGGATACAATGAGCAGTTCTTC

d_gene: TRBD2
v_gene: TRBV6-1
j_gene: TRBJ2-3
abundance: -
CDR3aa: CASSATSSGPDTQYF
CDR3nt: TGTGCCAGCAGCGCGACTAGCAGTGGCCCAGATACGCAGTATTTT

d_gene: TRBD1
v_gene: TRBV6-5
j_gene: TRBJ2-1
abundance: -
CDR3aa: CASRQFQGAWNEQFF
CDR3nt: TGTGCCAGCAGGCAATTTCAGGGGGCGTGGAATGAGCAGTTCTTC

d_gene: TRBD1
v_gene: TRBV29-1
j_gene: TRBJ1-2
abundance: -
CDR3aa: CSVVGQHGYTF
CDR3nt: TGCAGCGTTGTGGGACAGCATGGCTACACCTTC

d_gene: -
v_gene: TRBV28
j_gene: TRBJ1-2
abundance: few
CDR3aa: CASSLRGYGYTF
CDR3nt: TGTGCCAGCAGTCTAAGAGGTTATGGCTACACCTTC

d_gene: -
v_gene: TRBV2
j_gene: TRBJ1-1
abundance: few
CDR3aa: CASSEGGGEAFF
CDR3nt: TGTGCCAGCAGTGAAGGGGGGGGTGAAGCTTTCTTT

d_gene: -
v_gene: TRBV28
j_gene: TRBJ1-2
abundance: once
CDR3aa: CASSPRPGWYYGYTF
CDR3nt: TGTGCCAGCAGCCCGCGACCGGGGTGGTACTATGGCTACACCTTC

d_gene: -
v_gene: TRBV19
j_gene: TRBJ1-1
abundance: -
CDR3aa: CASTSGGSEAFF
CDR3nt: -

d_gene: TRBD1
v_gene: TRBV19
j_gene: TRBJ1-5
abundance: -
CDR3aa: CASRGQGEQPQHF
CDR3nt: TGTGCCAGTAGGGGACAGGGCGAACAGCCCCAGCATTTT

d_gene: -
v_gene: TRBV27
j_gene: TRBJ1-5
abundance: -
CDR3aa: CASSSLRGGLGSSNQPQHF
CDR3nt: TGTGCCAGCAGTTCTCTGCGTGGGGGCCTAGGGTCCAGCAATCAGCCCCAGCATTTT

d_gene: -
v_gene: TRBV28
j_gene: TRBJ1-3
abundance: -
CDR3aa: CASSLFRARDTYSGNTIYF
CDR3nt: TGTGCCAGCAGTTTATTCCGGGCCAGGGACACCTACTCTGGAAACACCATATATTTT

d_gene: -
v_gene: TRBV28
j_gene: TRBJ2-6
abundance: once
CDR3aa: CASTPWGKASTPGANVLTF
CDR3nt: TGTGCCAGCACCCCGTGGGGCAAGGCCTCAACCCCTGGGGCCAACGTCCTGACTTTC

d_gene: TRBD2
v_gene: TRBV7-2
j_gene: TRBJ2-5
abundance: -
CDR3aa: CASSWGVSGGQETQYF
CDR3nt: TGTGCCAGCAGCTGGGGGGTTAGCGGGGGTCAAGAGACCCAGTACTTC

d_gene: -
v_gene: TRBV7-8
j_gene: TRBJ1-1
abundance: -
CDR3aa: CASSPTVGTEAFF
CDR3nt: TGTGCCAGCAGCCCGACAGTGGGCACTGAAGCTTTCTTT

d_gene: TRBD1
v_gene: TRBV27
j_gene: TRBJ2-7
abundance: -
CDR3aa: CASGRDRIYEQYF
CDR3nt: TGTGCCAGCGGGCGGGACAGGATCTACGAGCAGTACTTC